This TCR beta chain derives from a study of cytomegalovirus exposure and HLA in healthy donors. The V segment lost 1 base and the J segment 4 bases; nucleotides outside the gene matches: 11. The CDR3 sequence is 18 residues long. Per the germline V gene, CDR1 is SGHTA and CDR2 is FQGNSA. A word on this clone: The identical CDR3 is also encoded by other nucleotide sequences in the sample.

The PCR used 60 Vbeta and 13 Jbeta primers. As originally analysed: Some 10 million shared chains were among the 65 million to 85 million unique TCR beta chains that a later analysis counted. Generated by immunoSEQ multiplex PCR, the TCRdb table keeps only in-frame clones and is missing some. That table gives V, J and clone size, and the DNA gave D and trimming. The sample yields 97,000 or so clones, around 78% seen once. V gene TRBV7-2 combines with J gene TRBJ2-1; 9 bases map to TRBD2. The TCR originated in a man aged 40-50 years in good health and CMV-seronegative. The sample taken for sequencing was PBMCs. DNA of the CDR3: TGTGCCAGCAGCTTAGTTCGCGGGGGGGCCTATACGTACAATGAGCAGTTCTTC. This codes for CASSLVRGGAYTYNEQFF.